This TCR beta chain was obtained from a study of technical replicates of blood from a few donors. CDR3 length: 14 amino acids. From germline, CDR1 is MNHNS and CDR2 SASEGT. V trimming: 2 bases; J trimming: 3 bases; junction bases outside the gene matches: 4. Using immunoSEQ multiplex PCR, the repertoire was profiled, and TCRdb retains in-frame clones only, with some absent. The sample lists about 100,000 clones; 95% were seen once. This TCR was recovered from a human donor in good health. The genes are TRBV6-1 and TRBJ2-7; 7 bases match TRBD1. Sequenced material: T cells isolated from PBMCs. The CDR3 protein is CASSESRGFYEQYF. DNA of the CDR3: TGTGCCAGCAGTGAAAGCAGGGGGTTCTACGAGCAGTACTTC.